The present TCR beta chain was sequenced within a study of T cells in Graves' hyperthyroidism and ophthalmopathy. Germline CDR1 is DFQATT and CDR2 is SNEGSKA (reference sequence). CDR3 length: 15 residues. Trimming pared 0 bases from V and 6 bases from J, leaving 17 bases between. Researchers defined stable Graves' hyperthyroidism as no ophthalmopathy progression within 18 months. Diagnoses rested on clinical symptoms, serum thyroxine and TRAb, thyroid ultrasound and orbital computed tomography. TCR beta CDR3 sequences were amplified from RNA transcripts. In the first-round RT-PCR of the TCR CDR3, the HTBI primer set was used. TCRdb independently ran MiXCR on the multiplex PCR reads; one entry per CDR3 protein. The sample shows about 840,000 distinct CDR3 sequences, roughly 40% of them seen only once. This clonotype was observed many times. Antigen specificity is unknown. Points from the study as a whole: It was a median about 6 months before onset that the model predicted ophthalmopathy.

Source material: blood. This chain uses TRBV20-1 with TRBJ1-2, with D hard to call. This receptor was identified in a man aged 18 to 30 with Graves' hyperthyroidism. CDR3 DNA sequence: TGCAGTGCTAGAGATCAGATGGCGAACCAGGATGGCTACACCTTC. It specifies CSARDQMANQDGYTF.